One sample yielded the 28 T cell receptor beta chains listed below, sequenced in a study of T-cell reconstitution after alpha-beta-depleted transplantation in children. The authors prepared the TCRbeta library with unique molecular identifiers. From the PCR reads, TCRdb called clonotypes with MiXCR, one entry per CDR3 protein. The repertoire consists of 700,000 to 950,000 distinct CDR3 sequences, with 15% to 20% occurring once and the leading ten covering around 5.3%. This specimen consisted of PBMCs, mostly from graft donor cells, obtained 360 days after TCRalphabeta/CD19-depleted stem cell transplant. The receptors here all came from a male patient between 5 and 17 years old who had a stem cell transplant for acute lymphoblastic leukemia, so the T cells may come from the graft donor.

The J gene is TRBJ1-1, the V gene TRBV7-9; D remains ambiguous. This CDR3 spans 14 amino acids. In germline, CDR1 is SEHNR, CDR2 FQNEAQ (reference sequence). V dropped 1 base and J dropped 3 bases, with 9 bases sitting between them. CDR3 nucleotide sequence: TGTGCCAGCAGCTTAGAACGCCTACACACTGAAGCTTTCTTT. This translates into CASSLERLHTEAFF.

This chain links TRBV2 with TRBJ2-1, with 8 bases that match TRBD2. This CDR3 has 16 residues. CDR1 and CDR2 from the germline V gene are SNHLY and FYNNEI. Unmatched junction bases numbered 16, after V lost 7 bases and J lost 8 bases. The DNA of the CDR3 is TGTGCCAGCAACCCTCTGGAAGCGGGAGTCACGGATGAGCAGTTCTTC. This codes for CASNPLEAGVTDEQFF.

In its sample, this clonotype was seen a few times. This chain connects TRBV11-2 to TRBJ2-1; TRBD1 matches at 7 bases. This CDR3 is 13 amino acids long. Trimming took 6 bases from V and 4 from J; bases not matched to a gene: 3. CDR1 is SGHAT and CDR2 is FQNNGV in the germline V gene. The CDR3 DNA sequence: TGTGCCAGCAGGTTACAGGGGTACAATGAGCAGTTCTTC. As protein: CASRLQGYNEQFF. The variable domain in full, with the rest retrieved from reference TRBV11-2 and TRBJ2-1, is EAGVAQSPRYKIIEKRQSVAFWCNPISGHATLYWYQQILGQGPKLLIQFQNNGVVDDSQLPKDRFSAERLKGVDSTLKIQPAKLEDSAVYLCASRLQGYNEQFFGPGTRLTVL.

This chain links TRBV12-3 or TRBV12-4 with TRBJ2-7; D is unresolved. The CDR3 covers 13 residues. The V end lost 10 bases, the J end lost 2 bases, and 15 bases lay between the germline ends. Here the CDR3 reads CAICPRLTYEQYF. CDR3 bases: TGTGCCATCTGCCCCCGTTTGACCTACGAGCAGTACTTC.

This clonotype has a handful of counts. The chain recombines TRBV5-1 with TRBJ2-7; 7 positions agree with TRBD2. CDR3 size: 16 residues. CDR1 is SGHRS, CDR2 YFSETQ, per germline. V was pared by 0 bases and J by 0 bases, with 6 bases of the junction left unmatched. The CDR3, as DNA: TGCGCCAGCAGCTTGGTTGGGGGAGGGGCCTCCTACGAGCAGTACTTC. Its translation: CASSLVGGGASYEQYF. The full variable domain, with the rest looked up from reference TRBV5-1 and TRBJ2-7, is KAGVTQTPRYLIKTRGQQVTLSCSPISGHRSVSWYQQTPGQGLQFLFEYFSETQRNKGNFPGRFSGRQFSNSRSEMNVSTLELGDSALYLCASSLVGGGASYEQYFGPGTRLTVT.

This clonotype has more than one count but fewer than ten. The rearrangement uses TRBV10-3 and TRBJ2-3; 8 bases match TRBD2. The CDR3 is 14 amino acids. CDR1 ENHRY and CDR2 SYGVKD come from the germline V gene. V was clipped by 5 bases and J by 4 bases; unmatched bases: 5. DNA of the CDR3: TGTGCCATCAGTTCAGCGGGAGTCCCAGATACGCAGTATTTT. It codes for CAISSAGVPDTQYF.

The chain carries TRBV10-1 and TRBJ2-2; no clear D gene. CDR1 and CDR2 (germline): WNHNN, SYGVQD (reference sequence). V lost 5 bases and J lost 7, with 14 bases in between. This CDR3 contains 14 residues. In nucleotides, the CDR3 is TGCGCCAGCAGTCATTATGGAAGGGACGGGGAGCTGTTTTTT. Translating it yields CASSHYGRDGELFF.

The chain employs TRBV4-1 and TRBJ2-4, with D possibly called TRBD1 or TRBD2 (5 bases each). The CDR3 spans 14 residues. V lost 9 bases and J 1 base, leaving 13 bases between the germline ends. Germline V gene data show CDR1 as MGHRA and CDR2 as YSYEKL. CDR3 amino acids: CASRDPGAKNIQYF. The CDR3 nucleotides read TGCGCCAGTCGGGACCCAGGGGCCAAAAACATTCAGTACTTC.

This clonotype occurred a few times. The chain has TRBV11-2 and TRBJ1-5, with a tentative D call TRBD1 (6 bases). The V end lost 4 bases, the J end lost 0 bases, and 16 bases lay between the germline ends. The CDR3 is 17 amino acids. Germline V CDR1 and CDR2: SGHAT, FQNNGV. CDR3 coding DNA: TGTGCCAGCAGCTCGCCGAGGGGGACCCATAGCAATCAGCCCCAGCATTTT. Protein product: CASSSPRGTHSNQPQHF.

The genes are TRBV5-1 and TRBJ2-2; no clear D. Germline V CDR1 and CDR2: SGHRS, YFSETQ. The CDR3 is 14 amino acids. V was cut by 0 bases and J by 4 bases, with 7 bases left in between. CDR3 in DNA: TGCGCCAGCAGCTTGGTTGCGGCCACCGGGGAGCTGTTTTTT. Residues: CASSLVAATGELFF.

This chain uses TRBV4-1 with TRBJ2-6, with D possibly being TRBD1 (5 bases). The V end was cut by 7 bases, the J end by 4 bases, with 14 bases between. The CDR3 consists of 15 residues. Germline assignment: CDR1 MGHRA and CDR2 YSYEKL. CDR3 nucleotides: TGCGCCAGCAACCTTAGACAGACCGGGGCCAACGTCCTGACTTTC. This gives the protein CASNLRQTGANVLTF.

This clonotype was detected ten times or more. This chain uses TRBV12-3 or TRBV12-4 with TRBJ1-2; TRBD1 agrees at 7 bases. This CDR3 has 15 amino acids. The junction had 8 bases not matched to a gene; V was cut back by 6 bases and J by 1 base. CDR3 loop: CASRFSGGFNYGYTF. Written as DNA, the CDR3 is TGTGCCAGCAGATTTTCAGGGGGATTTAACTATGGCTACACCTTC.

This clonotype was seen more than once but under ten times. This sequence joins TRBV20-1 and TRBJ2-7; tentative D call: TRBD2 (5 bases). CDR3 size: 14 residues. Germline assignment: CDR1 DFQATT and CDR2 SNEGSKA (reference sequence). The V end was cut by 3 bases, the J end by 3 bases, with 15 bases between. The CDR3 here is CSASPGLADYEQYF. The CDR3, as DNA: TGCAGTGCTAGCCCCGGGCTAGCCGACTACGAGCAGTACTTC.

This clonotype was recorded a few times. For the CDR3, the DNA is TGTGCCAGCAGCTTGCGGGGTCGAAGGGACTACGAGCAGTACTTC. Amino acids: CASSLRGRRDYEQYF. The chain uses TRBV7-2 and TRBJ2-7, with D perhaps matching TRBD2 (6 bases). Germline CDR1 SGHTA, CDR2 FQGNSA. The CDR3 spans 15 residues. V was pared by 3 bases and J by 3 bases, with 15 bases between.

This clonotype was observed at least ten times. The CDR3: CSVSKQNEQYF. The CDR3 DNA follows: TGCAGCGTCTCGAAACAGAACGAGCAGTACTTC. The chain has TRBV29-1 and TRBJ2-7; D gene unclear. Germline CDR1 SQVTM, CDR2 ANQGSEA. This CDR3 region has 11 residues. The germline V and J ends were trimmed by 6 bases and 5 bases, with 11 bases remaining between them.

This clonotype was seen a handful of times. The CDR3 sequence is CAWNSGRGEQFF. The DNA for the CDR3 is TGTGCCTGGAATAGCGGGAGGGGTGAGCAGTTCTTC. V usage is TRBV30 and J usage is TRBJ2-1; 11 bases are shared with TRBD2. V lost 4 bases and J lost 9; bases outside the gene matches: 2. Per germline, CDR1 GTSNPN and CDR2 SVGIG (reference sequence). The CDR3 totals 12 residues.

This clonotype was recorded many times. The chain has TRBV15 and TRBJ2-5, with D unclear. CDR1 and CDR2 from the germline V gene are LNHNV and YYDKDF (reference sequence). The V end lost 0 bases, the J end lost 4 bases, and 18 bases lay between the germline ends. The CDR3 sequence is 17 residues long. This CDR3 reads CATSRDEDAGFRETQYF. The CDR3 DNA reads as TGTGCCACCAGCAGAGATGAGGACGCCGGCTTTAGAGAGACCCAGTACTTC.

This clonotype came up a few times. V is TRBV6-5 and J is TRBJ2-3; D might be TRBD2 (6 bases). Germline CDR1 reads MNHEY; CDR2 reads SVGAGI. The CDR3 sequence is 15 residues long. V lost 0 bases to trimming and J lost 2 bases, with 9 bases between them. This CDR3 reads CASSYSGGLTDTQYF. The CDR3 DNA follows: TGTGCCAGCAGTTACTCGGGGGGTCTCACAGATACGCAGTATTTT.

This clonotype was seen repeatedly, ten times or more. This chain connects TRBV19 to TRBJ2-7; 9 bases align to TRBD1. Germline CDR1 is LNHDA and CDR2 is SQIVND (reference sequence). The V segment lost 10 bases and the J segment 5 bases; nucleotides outside the gene matches: 15. There are 15 residues in the CDR3. CDR3 coding DNA: TGTGCCACCTCCACTATCCGGGACAGGGACCACGAGCAGTACTTC. Its protein product is CATSTIRDRDHEQYF.

This chain uses TRBV5-6 with TRBJ2-1; no clear D. The germline CDR1 and CDR2 sequences are SGHDT and YYEEEE. CDR3 size: 12 residues. V lost 4 bases and J 6 bases, leaving 8 bases between the germline ends. CDR3 sequence reads: CASSEISNEQFF. CDR3 nucleotides: TGTGCCAGCAGCGAGATAAGCAATGAGCAGTTCTTC.

The table lists this clonotype with a few counts. The J gene is TRBJ2-3, the V gene TRBV5-1; tentative D call: TRBD1 (5 bases). The CDR3 loop spans 14 amino acids. Germline V gene sequence: CDR1 SGHRS, CDR2 YFSETQ. V was shortened by 2 bases and J by 6 bases, with 13 bases between the two germline ends. CDR3 coding DNA: TGCGCCAGCAGCTTCGGCAGGGCCGGCGATACGCAGTATTTT. It specifies CASSFGRAGDTQYF.

V usage is TRBV20-1 and J usage is TRBJ1-5; no clear D. The V and J ends lost 0 bases and 6 bases respectively, with 15 bases between them. In germline, CDR1 is DFQATT, CDR2 SNEGSKA (reference sequence). This CDR3 is built from 15 residues. As DNA, the CDR3 is TGCAGTGCTAGAGAAGGCCAGGTAGCGTCTCAGCCCCAGCATTTT. Translating it yields CSAREGQVASQPQHF.

This clonotype was counted between two and nine times. The chain combines TRBV12-3 or TRBV12-4 with TRBJ2-7; 10 nucleotides line up with TRBD1. Trimming cost V 4 bases and J 5 bases; bases outside gene matches: 11. The length of the CDR3 is 16 residues. CDR3 residues: CASSSRSGTGVHEQYF. CDR3 DNA sequence: TGTGCCAGCAGTTCCCGCTCCGGGACAGGGGTCCACGAGCAGTACTTC.

This chain uses TRBV30 with TRBJ2-7; 8 nucleotides align to TRBD2. The germline CDR1 and CDR2 sequences are GTSNPN and SVGIG (reference sequence). This CDR3 spans 12 amino acids. With V trimmed by 3 bases and J by 2 bases, 0 bases remained unmatched. In DNA, the CDR3 is TGTGCCTGGAGCGGGGGGGCCTACGAGCAGTACTTC. Its translation: CAWSGGAYEQYF. The full variable domain, rest sourced from reference TRBV30 and TRBJ2-7, is SQTIHQWPATLVQPVGSPLSLECTVEGTSNPNLYWYRQAAGRGLQLLFYSVGIGQISSEVPQNLSASRPQDRQFILSSKKLLLSDSGFYLCAWSGGAYEQYFGPGTRLTVT.

The V call is TRBV19, the J call TRBJ2-7; D tentatively reads TRBD1 or TRBD2 (5 bases each). The germline V and J ends were trimmed by 6 bases and 5 bases, with 11 bases remaining between them. The germline CDR1 and CDR2 sequences are LNHDA and SQIVND (reference sequence). CDR3 length: 12 residues. The CDR3 protein is CASSRMGDEQYF. As DNA, the CDR3 is TGTGCCAGTAGCCGGATGGGGGACGAGCAGTACTTC.

This chain links TRBV9 with TRBJ2-2; possibly TRBD1 for D (5 bases). CDR1 is SGDLS and CDR2 is YYNGEE in the germline V gene. Trimming took off 0 bases at V and 0 bases at J, with 12 bases between the two ends. This CDR3 region has 17 residues. The CDR3 coding sequence is TGTGCCAGCAGCGTAGGAGTAAGGACAACGAACACCGGGGAGCTGTTTTTT. Protein sequence: CASSVGVRTTNTGELFF.

The genes are TRBV5-6 and TRBJ2-1; no firm D call. The V end lost 3 bases, the J end lost 1 base, and 14 bases lay between the germline ends. CDR3 length: 16 residues. The germline V gene encodes CDR1 SGHDT and CDR2 YYEEEE. CDR3 nucleotide sequence: TGTGCCAGCAGCTCTCGGGCCCCCTCTTCCTACAATGAGCAGTTCTTC. Translation: CASSSRAPSSYNEQFF.

This clonotype was detected a few times. The chain is built from TRBV5-1 and TRBJ2-1; D is unresolved. There are 16 residues in the CDR3. Trimming removed 4 bases from V and 3 bases from J, with 17 bases in between. The germline gives CDR1 SGHRS, CDR2 YFSETQ. The CDR3 coding sequence is TGCGCCAGCAGCGCGAATTGGGCAGGTCTCTACAATGAGCAGTTCTTC. It encodes CASSANWAGLYNEQFF.